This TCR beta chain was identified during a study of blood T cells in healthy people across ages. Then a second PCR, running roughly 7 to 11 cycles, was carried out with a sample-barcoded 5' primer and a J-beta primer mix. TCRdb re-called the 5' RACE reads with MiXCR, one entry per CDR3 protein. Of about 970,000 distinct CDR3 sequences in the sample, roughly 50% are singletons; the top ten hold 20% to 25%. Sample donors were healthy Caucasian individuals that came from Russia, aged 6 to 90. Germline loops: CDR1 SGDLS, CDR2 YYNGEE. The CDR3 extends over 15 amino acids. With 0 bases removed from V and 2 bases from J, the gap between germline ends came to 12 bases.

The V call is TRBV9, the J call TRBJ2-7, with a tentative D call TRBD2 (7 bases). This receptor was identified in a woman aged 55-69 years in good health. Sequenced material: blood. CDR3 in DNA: TGTGCCAGCAGCGTAGGGGGGGGACATACCTACGAGCAGTACTTC. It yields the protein CASSVGGGHTYEQYF. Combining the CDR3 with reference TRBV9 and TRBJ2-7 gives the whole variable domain DSGVTQTPKHLITATGQRVTLRCSPRSGDLSVYWYQQSLDQGLQFLIQYYNGEERAKGNILERFSAQQFPDLHSELNLSSLELGDSALYFCASSVGGGHTYEQYFGPGTRLTVT.